This entry features one T cell receptor (beta chain) sequence. The sample is drawn from a study of T-cell memory formation after mild COVID-19. TCRdb redid the calling of the 5' RACE reads with MiXCR, one entry per CDR3 protein. The table includes about 130,000 distinct CDR3 sequences, 15% to 20% detected once. The CDR3 extends over 13 amino acids. The germline V gene has CDR1 GTSNPN and CDR2 SVGIG (reference sequence). Trimming cost V 5 bases and J 4 bases, with 14 bases left between them. This chain links TRBV30 with TRBJ2-5; no definite D call. The sequence came from an adult woman who had mild COVID-19 (a few samples of this study predate the infection). Cell type and time point are not known. The sample was PBMCs or a T cell subset sorted from them (not recorded which). The chain's CDR3 is CAWDGTPRETQYF. The CDR3 DNA follows: TGTGCCTGGGATGGTACCCCCCGAGAGACCCAGTACTTC. The full variable domain, its missing parts supplied by reference TRBV30 and TRBJ2-5, is SQTIHQWPATLVQPVGSPLSLECTVEGTSNPNLYWYRQAAGRGLQLLFYSVGIGQISSEVPQNLSASRPQDRQFILSSKKLLLSDSGFYLCAWDGTPRETQYFGPGTRLLVL.